A selection of T cell receptor beta chains follows, all from one sample in a study of blood T cell repertoires in COVID-19. Assay: immunoSEQ multiplex PCR; the TCRdb copy retains only in-frame clones and omits some. In the table there are fewer than 200,000 clones, approximately 84% of which are singletons. What was sequenced was PBMCs or T cells enriched from blood (not recorded which). These TCRs come from a woman in her thirties or forties with acute COVID-19. CDR3s include the opening cysteine and the closing phenylalanine or tryptophan. D genes are given only for firm matches. For some rows the clone size is stated as once, few or many, or as a class when expanded; others skip it.

abundance | d_gene | j_gene | v_gene | CDR3nt | CDR3aa
NA | TRBD1 | TRBJ1-5 | TRBV5-1 | TGCGCCAGCAGCTTGGGGGGACAGGGTGGCAATCAGCCCCAGCATTTT | CASSLGGQGGNQPQHF
once | TRBD1 | TRBJ1-2 | TRBV7-8 | TGTGCCAGCAGCATCCGGACAGGGAACTATGGCTACACCTTC | CASSIRTGNYGYTF
NA | TRBD2 | TRBJ2-1 | TRBV18 | TGTGCCAGCTCCTCGGGACTAGCGGGACAAATCTCCTACAATGAGCAGTTCTTC | CASSSGLAGQISYNEQFF
NA | NA | TRBJ2-1 | TRBV12-5 | TGTGCTAGTGGCCGGGAGTCCTACAATGAGCAGTTCTTC | CASGRESYNEQFF
NA | TRBD2 | TRBJ2-1 | TRBV15 | TGTGCCACCAGCAGACCTAGCGGATTCTCCTACAATGAGCAGTTCTTC | CATSRPSGFSYNEQFF
once | NA | TRBJ1-1 | TRBV10-1 | TGCGCCAGCAGTGAGTCGCCAGGGGTCGACTCGAACACTGAAGCTTTCTTT | CASSESPGVDSNTEAFF
NA | TRBD1 | TRBJ1-2 | TRBV7-9 | TGTGCCAGCAGCTCCATAACGGGACAGAATTTCTATGGCTACACCTTC | CASSSITGQNFYGYTF
NA | TRBD1 | TRBJ2-2 | TRBV13 | TGTGCCAGCAGCTTAAAGTCAGGGGGTACCGGGGAGCTGTTTTTT | CASSLKSGGTGELFF
many | NA | TRBJ1-5 | TRBV25-1 | TGTGCCAGCAGAGCCCAGGGGAGCAATCAGCCCCAGCATTTT | CASRAQGSNQPQHF
NA | NA | TRBJ1-3 | TRBV3-1/TRBV3-2 | TGTGCCAGCAGCCAATTGGGAGGGCTCGGAAACACCATATATTTT | CASSQLGGLGNTIYF
NA | TRBD1 | TRBJ2-2 | TRBV27 | TGTGCCAGCAGTTTATCCCGGACAGGCCCCACCGGGGAGCTGTTTTTT | CASSLSRTGPTGELFF
NA | NA | TRBJ1-1 | TRBV30 | TGTGCCTGTGGTCCGGGGACTGAAGCTTTCTTT | CACGPGTEAFF
NA | TRBD2 | TRBJ2-1 | TRBV7-3 | TGTGCCAGCAGCTCGGGACGGGGGAGACTAGCGAAAACCGCTGAGCAGTTCTTC | CASSSGRGRLAKTAEQFF
NA | TRBD2 | TRBJ2-5 | TRBV25-1 | TGTGCCAGCAGTGAATGGGGGGAGGGATTAGAGACCCAGTACTTC | CASSEWGEGLETQYF
few | NA | TRBJ1-4 | TRBV20-1 | TGCAGTGCTAGAGATCAGGGCGGAAGCGTTTTT | CSARDQGGSVF
few | TRBD2 | TRBJ2-3 | TRBV5-4 | TGTGCCAGCAGCGGGCGACTAGCGATGGCAGATACGCAGTATTTT | CASSGRLAMADTQYF
NA | NA | TRBJ1-6 | TRBV7-9 | TGTGCCAGCAGCTTAGTTATGCGGGGTTCACCCCTCCACTTT | CASSLVMRGSPLHF
NA | NA | TRBJ2-7 | TRBV23-1 | TGCGCCAGCAGTCAATCGAGGGGGGGGTTTTGCTACGAGCAGTACTTC | CASSQSRGGFCYEQYF
NA | NA | TRBJ1-3 | TRBV7-6 | TGTGCCAGCAGCCCCGGGGTCGGGAGTTCTGGAAACACCATATATTTT | CASSPGVGSSGNTIYF
NA | TRBD1 | TRBJ1-2 | TRBV12-5 | TGTGCTAGTGAAGGGACAGCGTTGGGAGGCTACACCTTC | CASEGTALGGYTF
NA | NA | TRBJ1-1 | TRBV2 | TGTGCCAGCAGTGACTCCGTCACGGCTGAAGCTTTCTTT | CASSDSVTAEAFF
NA | NA | TRBJ2-1 | TRBV9 | TGTGCCAGCAGCGTGCCGCCTCGGAATGAGCAGTTCTTC | CASSVPPRNEQFF
NA | NA | TRBJ1-1 | TRBV19 | TGTGCCAGTAGCATTGGGCACACTGAAGCTTTCTTT | CASSIGHTEAFF
NA | NA | TRBJ1-2 | TRBV25-1 | TGTGCCAGCAGTGAATATCGTAACGGTAACTATGGCTACACCTTC | CASSEYRNGNYGYTF
NA | TRBD1 | TRBJ1-1 | TRBV5-5 | TGTGCCAGCAGCTTGGAGGCACAGGGGGCGACTGAAGCTTTCTTT | CASSLEAQGATEAFF
NA | TRBD1 | TRBJ2-4 | TRBV12-5 | TGTGCTAGACAAGGGGGGGACAGGGCTAAAAACATTCAGTACTTC | CARQGGDRAKNIQYF
few | TRBD2 | TRBJ2-3 | TRBV28 | TGTGCCAGCAGTTCCCCTAGCGGGGCCTTGTTCACAGATACGCAGTATTTT | CASSSPSGALFTDTQYF
NA | TRBD2 | TRBJ2-5 | TRBV5-1 | TGCGCCAGCAGCCCGGGAGGGGGGGCGTACCAAGAGACCCAGTACTTC | CASSPGGGAYQETQYF
NA | NA | TRBJ1-1 | TRBV5-4 | TGTGCCAGCAGCTTTAGGGGGGGGACTGAAGCTTTCTTT | CASSFRGGTEAFF
NA | NA | TRBJ2-5 | TRBV30 | TGTGCCTGGAGTCCGGGGGGCGAGACCCAGTACTTC | CAWSPGGETQYF
NA | TRBD1 | TRBJ2-6 | TRBV27 | TGTGCCAGCAGTTTACTCTCCTTAGGACAGGGAACTGGGATAGGGGCCAACGTCCTGACTTTC | CASSLLSLGQGTGIGANVLTF
NA | NA | TRBJ2-7 | TRBV18 | TGTGCCAGCTCACCACCGGGACGGAGGGGTAGTCGCTCCTACGAGCAGTACTTC | CASSPPGRRGSRSYEQYF
NA | TRBD2 | TRBJ2-2 | TRBV27 | TGTGCCAGCAGTTCGATGGGAGGGCCCAGCGGGGAGCTGTTTTTT | CASSSMGGPSGELFF
NA | TRBD2 | TRBJ2-1 | TRBV18 | TGTGCCAGCTCGGGGACTAGCGGGAGCCCGCCGGAGTTCTTC | CASSGTSGSPPEFF
once | NA | TRBJ2-1 | TRBV2 | TGTGCCAGCAGTGGTAATAACAATGAGCAGTTCTTC | CASSGNNNEQFF
NA | TRBD1 | TRBJ2-1 | TRBV29-1 | TGCATCGCGTTGGACAGGCTGTACAATGAGCAGTTCTTC | CIALDRLYNEQFF
NA | NA | TRBJ1-4 | TRBV2 | TGTGCCAGCGGTCGGGTCGTTGAAAAACTGTTTTTT | CASGRVVEKLFF
NA | TRBD1 | TRBJ2-3 | TRBV19 | TGTGCCAGTAGTAGGGGGACAGGTAACACAGATACGCAGTATTTT | CASSRGTGNTDTQYF
NA | NA | TRBJ1-5 | TRBV19 | TGTGCCAGTACCTTCCCAGGGACATGGCCCCAGCATTTT | CASTFPGTWPQHF
few | TRBD1 | TRBJ1-1 | TRBV19 | TGTGCCAGTAGGGACAGGGGGAACACTGAAGCTTTCTTT | CASRDRGNTEAFF
NA | TRBD1 | TRBJ1-2 | TRBV18 | TGTGCCAGCTCACCAGTCGAGCAGGGGGCTGTCGGCTACACCTTC | CASSPVEQGAVGYTF
NA | NA | TRBJ1-2 | TRBV5-4 | TGTGCCAGCCGACTCCAGGGGTGGGGTGGCTACACCTTC | CASRLQGWGGYTF
NA | TRBD2 | TRBJ2-2 | TRBV27 | TGTGCCAGCAGGCCACTAGCGGGAGGGCTAAGGAGCACCGGGGAGCTGTTTTTT | CASRPLAGGLRSTGELFF
few | TRBD1 | TRBJ2-7 | TRBV19 | TGTGCCAGTAGTATGGCGACAGGGGACGAGCAGTACTTC | CASSMATGDEQYF
NA | TRBD1 | TRBJ1-2 | TRBV5-1 | TGCGCCAGCAGCTTGGGACAGGGGCACTATGGCTACACCTTC | CASSLGQGHYGYTF
NA | TRBD2 | TRBJ2-1 | TRBV5-1 | TGCGCCAGCAGCGCAGCCGCGGGAGGGTACAATGAGCAGTTCTTC | CASSAAAGGYNEQFF
NA | NA | TRBJ2-3 | TRBV5-1 | TGCGCCAGCAGCTTTCGGGACACAGATACGCAGTATTTT | CASSFRDTDTQYF
NA | NA | TRBJ1-3 | TRBV2 | TGTGCCAGCAGTGAATATTGGCTGGCTGGTGGAAACACCATATATTTT | CASSEYWLAGGNTIYF
NA | TRBD2 | TRBJ2-1 | TRBV10-3 | TGTGCCATCAGCTCTACCGGGACTAAAGACAATGAGCAGTTCTTC | CAISSTGTKDNEQFF
NA | NA | TRBJ2-5 | TRBV3-1/TRBV3-2 | TGTGCCAGCACCACGACGGGTGAGACCCAGTACTTC | CASTTTGETQYF
once | TRBD1 | TRBJ1-6 | TRBV5-1 | TGCGCCAGCAGATGGGACAGTAATTCACCCCTCCACTTT | CASRWDSNSPLHF
many | NA | TRBJ1-5 | TRBV6-5 | TGTGCCAGCAGACGCAGGGACAATCAGCCCCAGCATTTT | CASRRRDNQPQHF
NA | TRBD2 | TRBJ2-2 | TRBV15 | TGTGCCACCAGCGATGGACTAGTGCCCGGGGAGCTGTTTTTT | CATSDGLVPGELFF